Presented here are 24 T cell receptor beta chains from one specimen sequenced in a study of beta chain features in type 1 diabetes. As every portion of the isolated RNA was reverse transcribed, the sequencing read expressed TCRB transcripts. Assay used: immunoSEQ multiplex PCR; TCRdb lists only in-frame clones, some missing. The table includes 400,000 to 600,000 clones, approximately 28% detected once. Input material: naive CD4+ T cells from blood. Source of these receptors: a man aged 18-30 years in good health.

J is TRBJ2-3 and V is TRBV7-2, with 11 bases identical to TRBD2. V trimming: 5 bases; J trimming: 2 bases; junction bases outside the gene matches: 6. Germline CDR1 is SGHTA and CDR2 is FQGNSA. The CDR3 is 16 amino acids. The CDR3 sequence: CASSPWTSGFTDTQYF. CDR3 DNA sequence: TGTGCCAGCAGCCCTTGGACTAGCGGGTTCACAGATACGCAGTATTTT.

The V and J genes are TRBV7-2 and TRBJ1-2; a possible D gene is TRBD1 (5 bases). Trimming cost V 0 bases and J 3 bases, with 5 bases left between them. Germline CDR1 reads SGHTA; CDR2 reads FQGNSA. The CDR3 contains 13 residues. The CDR3 sequence is CASSLARDYGYTF. In nucleotides, the CDR3 is TGTGCCAGCAGCTTAGCCAGGGACTATGGCTACACCTTC.

This clone was counted a few times. Other nucleotide sequences in the sample specify the same CDR3. The gene calls are TRBV28 and TRBJ2-4, with 10 bases identical to TRBD2. Germline V CDR1 and CDR2: MDHEN, SYDVKM. Germline trimming cut 3 bases from V and 7 bases from J; bases unmatched to any gene: 6. The CDR3 has 15 residues. The CDR3 sequence is CASSLLAGGENIQYF. For the CDR3, the DNA is TGTGCCAGCAGTTTGTTAGCGGGAGGTGAGAACATTCAGTACTTC. Supplemented by reference TRBV28 and TRBJ2-4, the full variable domain reads DVKVTQSSRYLVKRTGEKVFLECVQDMDHENMFWYRQDPGLGLRLIYFSYDVKMKEKGDIPEGYSVSREKKERFSLILESASTNQTSMYLCASSLLAGGENIQYFGAGTRLSVL.

CDR3 loop: CAWSSWTQGEVEKLFF. The DNA of the CDR3 is TGTGCCTGGAGTTCTTGGACACAGGGAGAGGTTGAAAAACTGTTTTTT. The chain has TRBV30 and TRBJ1-4, with D perhaps TRBD1 (6 bases). Between the trimmed V and J ends, which lost 2 bases and 7 bases, there was a span of 20 bases. Germline CDR1 GTSNPN, CDR2 SVGIG (reference sequence). CDR3 length: 16 residues.

The V call is TRBV7-8, the J call TRBJ2-3, with D perhaps matching TRBD2 (6 bases). The V gene lost 1 base and the J gene lost 5 bases, with 10 bases spanning the gap. Germline-derived CDR1 and CDR2 are SGHVS and FQNEAQ. CDR3 length: 14 residues. CDR3 sequence: CASSLVGSGDTQYF. CDR3 nucleotides: TGTGCCAGCAGCTTAGTCGGGAGCGGAGATACGCAGTATTTT.

This clone occurred a few times. V gene TRBV29-1 combines with J gene TRBJ2-6; D remains unclear. V gave up 8 bases and J gave up 4 bases, with 12 bases separating them. The CDR3 is 13 residues long. Germline CDR1 SQVTM, CDR2 ANQGSEA. The DNA for the CDR3 is TGCAGCTATCTAATGTCCGGGGCCAACGTCCTGACTTTC. Translation: CSYLMSGANVLTF.

This clone has more than one count but fewer than ten. The chain uses TRBV7-2 and TRBJ2-5; D perhaps matches TRBD2 (5 bases). Germline CDR1 and CDR2: SGHTA and FQGNSA. The V end lost 5 bases, the J end lost 4 bases, and 11 bases lay between the germline ends. The CDR3 is 13 residues long. In DNA, the CDR3 is TGTGCCAGCAGCCGCTCTCGGGGAGAGACCCAGTACTTC. Translation gives CASSRSRGETQYF.

The V call is TRBV20-1, the J call TRBJ2-7; D unclear. Per the germline V gene, CDR1 is DFQATT and CDR2 is SNEGSKA (reference sequence). This CDR3 is 11 amino acids long. CDR3 amino acids: CATSFSYEQYF. In DNA, the CDR3 is TGCGCCACATCATTCTCCTACGAGCAGTACTTC.

This clone was counted between two and nine times. This sequence joins TRBV5-1 and TRBJ2-7, with D possibly TRBD1 on 5 matching bases. The germline CDR1 and CDR2 sequences are SGHRS and YFSETQ. CDR3 length: 13 amino acids. V was pared by 4 bases and J by 2 bases, with 10 bases between. CDR3 DNA sequence: TGCGCCAGCAGCCAGACAGCGACCTACGAGCAGTACTTC. Its translation is CASSQTATYEQYF.

The chain joins TRBV25-1 to TRBJ2-7; D is ambiguous. Trimming removed 3 bases at V and 0 bases at J, with 6 bases between. This CDR3 has 13 amino acids. In germline, CDR1 is MGHDK, CDR2 SYGVNS. The CDR3 loop is CASSEPLSYEQYF. DNA of the CDR3: TGTGCCAGCAGTGAGCCCCTCTCCTACGAGCAGTACTTC.

The CDR3 here is CASSLRGTLGLHEQYF. CDR3 nucleotide sequence: TGTGCCAGCAGCTTGAGGGGGACCCTAGGGCTCCACGAGCAGTACTTC. This chain uses TRBV5-6 with TRBJ2-7, with a tentative D call TRBD1 (6 bases). V was clipped by 1 base and J by 5 bases, with 19 bases between them. Germline V lookup: CDR1 SGHDT, CDR2 YYEEEE. The CDR3 is made up of 16 amino acids.

This clone was picked up one time. The V call is TRBV9, the J call TRBJ2-1; TRBD1 aligns across 8 bases. With V trimmed by 4 bases and J by 9 bases, 9 bases remained unmatched. Germline loops: CDR1 SGDLS, CDR2 YYNGEE. The CDR3 is 14 amino acids. The CDR3 reads CASSFGQGWGEQFF. The CDR3 DNA reads TGTGCCAGCAGCTTCGGACAGGGTTGGGGTGAGCAGTTCTTC.

The chain combines TRBV30 with TRBJ2-3; TRBD2 matches at 7 bases. The CDR3 length is 11 residues. Germline V gives CDR1 GTSNPN, CDR2 SVGIG (reference sequence). The trim removed 5 bases at V and 7 bases at J, leaving 3 bases unmatched. CDR3 nucleotide sequence: TGTGCCTGGCAACTAGCGAATACGCAGTATTTT. Translating it yields CAWQLANTQYF.

V and J are TRBV6-5 and TRBJ2-7; D perhaps matches TRBD1 (6 bases). V gave up 6 bases and J gave up 3 bases, with 15 bases separating them. In germline, CDR1 is MNHEY, CDR2 SVGAGI. The CDR3 length is 14 residues. The CDR3 sequence is CASSRDTISYEQYF. For the CDR3, the DNA is TGTGCCAGCAGCCGGGACACCATCAGCTACGAGCAGTACTTC.

This clone has only one observation. V gene TRBV27 combines with J gene TRBJ2-1, with D possibly TRBD1 on 6 matching bases. V lost 6 bases and J 9 bases, leaving 9 bases between the germline ends. Germline CDR1 and CDR2: MNHEY and SMNVEV (reference sequence). CDR3 size: 11 residues. The CDR3 DNA reads TGTGCCAGCAGCCGAGGGGGTGAGCAGTTCTTC. Its protein is CASSRGGEQFF.

The chain employs TRBV6-1 and TRBJ1-5, with a weak D call TRBD1 (5 bases). V gave up 0 bases and J gave up 5 bases, with 11 bases separating them. The CDR3 is 15 residues long. Per the germline V gene, CDR1 is MNHNS and CDR2 is SASEGT. CDR3 amino acids: CASSEAGGADQPQHF. CDR3 in DNA: TGTGCCAGCAGTGAAGCGGGAGGGGCCGATCAGCCCCAGCATTTT.

The chain employs TRBV6-6 and TRBJ2-7; 9 bases are shared with TRBD1. The V gene end was trimmed by 9 bases and the J gene end by 6 bases; junction bases not matched to a gene: 9. This CDR3 region has 13 residues. Germline CDR1 and CDR2: MNHNY and SVGAGI (reference sequence). CDR3 nucleotide sequence: TGTGCCAGTTACAGGACAGGGGCTCTCGAGCAGTACTTC. It encodes CASYRTGALEQYF.

V and J are TRBV29-1 and TRBJ2-2; TRBD1 aligns across 8 bases. V lost 7 bases, J lost 1 base, and 5 bases stayed unmatched. The germline V gene has CDR1 SQVTM and CDR2 ANQGSEA. This CDR3 region has 14 residues. DNA of the CDR3: TGCAGCGCCCACGACAGGGGGAACACCGGGGAGCTGTTTTTT. This codes for CSAHDRGNTGELFF.

In its sample, this clone was seen a few times. The genes are TRBV9 and TRBJ2-7; weak D call: TRBD1 (6 bases). This CDR3 comprises 16 residues. The germline CDR1 and CDR2 sequences are SGDLS and YYNGEE. Between the trimmed V and J ends, which lost 0 bases and 3 bases, there was a span of 16 bases. CDR3 protein: CASSVGGQRDIYEQYF. CDR3 nucleotide sequence: TGTGCCAGCAGCGTAGGCGGACAACGGGACATCTACGAGCAGTACTTC.

The V gene is TRBV4-3, the J gene TRBJ2-2, with TRBD2 identical over 8 bases. Germline V lookup: CDR1 LGHNA, CDR2 YSLEER. The CDR3 covers 16 residues. V dropped 0 bases and J dropped 4; count of bases not matched to a gene: 4. The CDR3 protein is CASSQDTAGATGELFF. The DNA of the CDR3 is TGCGCCAGCAGCCAAGATACAGCGGGAGCCACCGGGGAGCTGTTTTTT.

A single count supports this clone. In the same sample, other DNA sequences code for this CDR3. V usage is TRBV30 and J usage is TRBJ2-7; no reliable D call. This CDR3 contains 11 residues. Trimming pared 1 base from V and 2 bases from J, leaving 3 bases between. Germline CDR1 GTSNPN, CDR2 SVGIG (reference sequence). CDR3 protein: CAWSATYEQYF. The DNA of the CDR3 is TGTGCCTGGAGTGCAACCTACGAGCAGTACTTC.

The gene calls are TRBV7-9 and TRBJ2-3; D uncertain. The CDR3 loop spans 16 amino acids. Deletions cut 5 bases from V and 2 bases from J, with 17 bases between. CDR1 is SEHNR, CDR2 FQNEAQ, per germline (reference sequence). The CDR3 sequence is CASSHSSVGVTDTQYF. In nucleotides, the CDR3 is TGTGCCAGCAGCCATTCGAGTGTTGGGGTCACAGATACGCAGTATTTT.

The chain has TRBV11-2 and TRBJ2-5, with D perhaps matching TRBD1 (5 bases). The germline CDR1 and CDR2 sequences are SGHAT and FQNNGV. V shed 2 bases and J shed 0 bases, with 7 bases lying between them. The CDR3 has 14 residues. CDR3 DNA sequence: TGTGCCAGCAGCTTACAGGGAAACCAAGAGACCCAGTACTTC. Protein: CASSLQGNQETQYF.

This clone was observed a handful of times. Distinct nucleotide sequences in the sample also encode this CDR3. V gene TRBV7-3 combines with J gene TRBJ2-3; no clear D gene. V was pared by 0 bases and J by 0 bases, with 4 bases between. Germline CDR1 reads SGHTA; CDR2 reads FQGTGA. The length of the CDR3 is 14 residues. The CDR3 DNA follows: TGTGCCAGCAGCTTAACGGGCAGCACAGATACGCAGTATTTT. Translation: CASSLTGSTDTQYF. Combining the CDR3 with reference TRBV7-3 and TRBJ2-3 gives the whole variable domain GAGVSQTPSNKVTEKGKYVELRCDPISGHTALYWYRQSLGQGPEFLIYFQGTGAADDSGLPNDRFFAVRPEGSVSTLKIQRTERGDSAVYLCASSLTGSTDTQYFGPGTRLTVL.